This entry lists 30 T cell receptor beta chains sequenced from one sample in a study of blood T cell repertoires in COVID-19. The protocol was immunoSEQ multiplex PCR, while the TCRdb copy is restricted to in-frame clones and leaves out a portion. Here the sample spans roughly 700,000 clones, approximately 90% being singletons. The sample consisted of peripheral blood. These receptor sequences come from a woman aged 18 to 35 with acute or convalescent COVID-19.

V gene TRBV4-2 combines with J gene TRBJ1-1; no clear D gene. The CDR3 sequence is 13 residues long. V gave up 0 bases and J gave up 5 bases, with 7 bases separating them. Germline V gene sequence: CDR1 LGHNA, CDR2 YNFKEQ. CDR3 nucleotides: TGTGCCAGCAGCCAAGAGAGGTGGACTGAAGCTTTCTTT. Protein product: CASSQERWTEAFF.

The CDR3 DNA is TGTGCCTGCCCCTTAGCGCCCCAGCATTTT. It codes for CACPLAPQHF. The genes are TRBV5-8 and TRBJ1-5; D call uncertain. Germline CDR1 reads SGHTS; CDR2 reads YDEGEE. The CDR3 totals 10 residues. Trimming took off 10 bases at V and 9 bases at J, with 11 bases between the two ends.

CDR3 nucleotide sequence: TGTGCCAGCAGTCCCGGACTAGGCCGCACAGATACGCAGTATTTT. Protein sequence: CASSPGLGRTDTQYF. The rearrangement joins TRBV2 to TRBJ2-3; 7 nucleotides match TRBD2. Germline V gives CDR1 SNHLY, CDR2 FYNNEI. Unmatched junction bases numbered 6, after V lost 5 bases and J lost 1 base. This CDR3 is built from 15 residues.

The CDR3 region has the DNA TGTGCCAGTAGCGGGGGGAGTTACGAGCAGTACTTC. Amino acids: CASSGGSYEQYF. This chain joins TRBV19 and TRBJ2-7; the match to TRBD2 covers 7 bases. The V gene's germline CDR1 is LNHDA and CDR2 SQIVND (reference sequence). CDR3 size: 12 residues. Unmatched junction bases numbered 3, after V lost 6 bases and J lost 4 bases.

The rearrangement links TRBV29-1 to TRBJ2-2; perhaps TRBD2 as D (5 bases). CDR3 length: 14 residues. Germline CDR1 reads SQVTM; CDR2 reads ANQGSEA. V dropped 6 bases and J dropped 0 bases, with 11 bases sitting between them. CDR3 sequence (DNA): TGCAGCGTGGTACTAGTGACGAACACCGGGGAGCTGTTTTTT. Translating gives CSVVLVTNTGELFF.

This chain links TRBV5-1 with TRBJ1-6, with a tentative D call TRBD1 (5 bases). CDR1 is SGHRS and CDR2 is YFSETQ in the germline V gene. CDR3 length: 15 residues. The ends were cut back, 2 bases at V and 9 bases at J, with 15 bases in the middle. For the CDR3, the DNA is TGCGCCAGCAGCTTAAGACAGTCTCGCGGTTCACCCCTCCACTTT. Translated, it gives CASSLRQSRGSPLHF. Full variable domain (outside the CDR3, taken from reference TRBV5-1 and TRBJ1-6): KAGVTQTPRYLIKTRGQQVTLSCSPISGHRSVSWYQQTPGQGLQFLFEYFSETQRNKGNFPGRFSGRQFSNSRSEMNVSTLELGDSALYLCASSLRQSRGSPLHFGNGTRLTVT.

J is TRBJ2-1 and V is TRBV7-3; TRBD2 aligns across 8 bases. Germline V gene sequence: CDR1 SGHTA, CDR2 FQGTGA. J lost 0 bases, V lost 5 bases, and 6 bases had no gene match. The CDR3 has 16 amino acids. CDR3 sequence (DNA): TGTGCCAGCAGCCCCCGGGGGGGGTTCTCCTACAATGAGCAGTTCTTC. Translation: CASSPRGGFSYNEQFF.

V is TRBV9 and J is TRBJ1-1; a possible D gene is TRBD1 (6 bases). Germline V gene data show CDR1 as SGDLS and CDR2 as YYNGEE. CDR3 size: 12 residues. V lost 3 bases and J 8 bases, leaving 11 bases between the germline ends. CDR3 coding DNA: TGTGCCAGCAGCGCTCAAGGGGGAGAAGCTTTCTTT. This gives the protein CASSAQGGEAFF.

The J gene is TRBJ1-2, the V gene TRBV5-5; 7 nucleotides align to TRBD1. The CDR3 extends over 15 amino acids. The J segment lost 0 bases and the V segment lost 3 bases, leaving 5 bases of the junction unmatched. Looked up from germline, CDR1 is SGHKS and CDR2 is YYEKEE (reference sequence). CDR3 amino acids: CASSSTGEPNYGYTF. CDR3 bases: TGTGCCAGCAGCTCCACAGGGGAACCTAACTATGGCTACACCTTC.

The rearrangement links TRBV3-1 (or the pseudogene TRBV3-2) to TRBJ1-2, with TRBD1 as a possible D gene (5 bases). The CDR3 is 15 amino acids. CDR1 and CDR2 from the germline V gene are LGHDT and YNNKEL (reference sequence). The ends were cut back, 4 bases at V and 1 base at J, with 13 bases in the middle. CDR3 DNA: TGTGCCAGCAGCCCACAGCTCAGGGTTAACTATGGCTACACCTTC. As protein: CASSPQLRVNYGYTF.

J is TRBJ2-1 and V is TRBV7-8; D may be TRBD2 (6 bases). The V gene's germline CDR1 is SGHVS and CDR2 FQNEAQ. This CDR3 is built from 19 residues. Trimming left V 1 base short and J 8 bases short, with 27 bases between. The CDR3 region is CASSLVGRGHGSKIDEQFF. CDR3 nucleotide sequence: TGTGCCAGCAGCTTAGTGGGGCGGGGCCATGGGTCGAAGATCGATGAGCAGTTCTTC.

J is TRBJ1-2 and V is TRBV6-1; weak D call: TRBD1 (5 bases). CDR1 and CDR2 (germline): MNHNS, SASEGT. Trimming removed 1 base at V and 9 bases at J, with 9 bases between. This CDR3 spans 12 amino acids. The CDR3 DNA sequence: TGTGCCAGCAGTGAAGGGACACTGAGCTACACCTTC. Its translation is CASSEGTLSYTF.

This clone was recorded once. The CDR3, as DNA: TGTGCCAGCAGTTACACGGGGACAGCTGGGGAGACCCAGTACTTC. The encoded protein is CASSYTGTAGETQYF. The chain recombines TRBV6-2 or TRBV6-3 with TRBJ2-5, with TRBD1 identical over 7 bases. Per germline, CDR1 MNHEY and CDR2 SVGEGT. The length of the CDR3 is 15 residues. V was pared by 2 bases and J by 5 bases, with 8 bases of the junction left unmatched.

The V and J genes are TRBV29-1 and TRBJ2-1; TRBD2 might be the D (7 bases). CDR3 size: 15 residues. V was clipped by 0 bases and J by 3 bases, with 12 bases between them. Germline values: CDR1 SQVTM, CDR2 ANQGSEA. The CDR3 DNA follows: TGCAGCGTTGAAGAATGGCGGGGGCTCTACAATGAGCAGTTCTTC. Residues: CSVEEWRGLYNEQFF.

The chain links TRBV5-1 to TRBJ2-3; TRBD2 matches 11 bases. The J segment lost 2 bases and the V segment lost 0 bases, leaving 11 bases of the junction unmatched. Germline loops: CDR1 SGHRS, CDR2 YFSETQ. The CDR3 contains 19 residues. Written as DNA, the CDR3 is TGCGCCAGCAGCTTGGCCCCTCTAGCGGGGGGTCTGATCACAGATACGCAGTATTTT. Translation gives CASSLAPLAGGLITDTQYF.

In this sample, this clone turned up once. The V gene is TRBV12-5, the J gene TRBJ2-7; D may be TRBD2 (5 bases). Trimming cost V 9 bases and J 5 bases, with 14 bases left between them. The CDR3 runs 12 residues. Germline-derived CDR1 and CDR2 are LGHNT and FRNRAP. CDR3 in DNA: TGTGCTAGCCGGGAAGTTGGTGACGAGCAGTACTTC. This gives the protein CASREVGDEQYF. The full variable domain, in which reference TRBV12-5 and TRBJ2-7 provide the parts outside the CDR3, is DARVTQTPRHKVTEMGQEVTMRCQPILGHNTVFWYRQTMMQGLELLAYFRNRAPLDDSGMPKDRFSAEMPDATLATLKIQPSEPRDSAVYFCASREVGDEQYFGPGTRLTVT.

Here the CDR3 reads CASSQDLPGGGGGELFF. In DNA form, the CDR3 reads TGCGCCAGCAGCCAAGATCTTCCAGGGGGCGGTGGCGGGGAGCTGTTTTTT. J is TRBJ2-2 and V is TRBV4-3; 8 bases fit TRBD1. This CDR3 is built from 17 residues. J was trimmed by 7 bases and V by 0 bases; bases with no gene match: 10. The germline V gene encodes CDR1 LGHNA and CDR2 YSLEER.

The chain joins TRBV6-1 to TRBJ1-1; D remains ambiguous. The CDR3 runs 14 residues. Germline V gene sequence: CDR1 MNHNS, CDR2 SASEGT. The V gene lost 5 bases and the J gene lost 0 bases, with 10 bases spanning the gap. The CDR3 sequence: CASSHQAVNTEAFF. For the CDR3, the DNA is TGTGCCAGCAGTCACCAGGCAGTGAACACTGAAGCTTTCTTT.

This clone was observed a few times. The chain combines TRBV18 with TRBJ1-4; no reliable D call. V lost 3 bases to trimming and J lost 8 bases, with 13 bases between them. Germline loops: CDR1 KGHSH, CDR2 LQKENI. This CDR3 contains 14 residues. In nucleotides, the CDR3 is TGTGCCAGCTCACCCCCTCTAGGAACCGAAAAACTGTTTTTT. This encodes CASSPPLGTEKLFF.

The chain is built from TRBV7-9 and TRBJ2-5; the D is unclear. V was trimmed by 3 bases and J by 5 bases, leaving 7 bases between them. The length of the CDR3 is 12 residues. CDR1 is SEHNR and CDR2 is FQNEAQ in the germline V gene (reference sequence). CDR3 sequence: CASSFVSETQYF. The CDR3 DNA sequence: TGTGCCAGCAGCTTTGTCTCCGAGACCCAGTACTTC.

This clone was seen only a few times. The V call is TRBV6-5, the J call TRBJ1-1, with TRBD1 matching over 7 bases. The CDR3 contains 14 residues. The trim removed 6 bases at V and 0 bases at J, leaving 4 bases unmatched. The germline CDR1 and CDR2 sequences are MNHEY and SVGAGI. DNA for the CDR3: TGTGCCAGCAGGGCTACAGGGGTGAACACTGAAGCTTTCTTT. Protein: CASRATGVNTEAFF.

The chain is built from TRBV5-1 and TRBJ1-1, with D unclear. Germline CDR1 SGHRS, CDR2 YFSETQ. This CDR3 has 12 residues. Deletions cut 3 bases from V and 6 bases from J, with 9 bases between. CDR3 sequence: CASSSQDSEAFF. The CDR3 coding sequence is TGCGCCAGCAGCTCCCAAGACTCTGAAGCTTTCTTT.

The chain couples TRBV5-1 to TRBJ1-6, with 7 nucleotides matching TRBD1. Germline assignment: CDR1 SGHRS and CDR2 YFSETQ. V lost 1 base to trimming and J lost 0 bases; unmatched junction nucleotides: 13. The CDR3 is made up of 20 amino acids. CDR3 sequence (DNA): TGCGCCAGCAGCTTGTTCGGGACAGAGAAATTGAGCTCCTATAATTCACCCCTCCACTTT. It specifies CASSLFGTEKLSSYNSPLHF. Filled out from reference TRBV5-1 and TRBJ1-6, the complete variable domain reads KAGVTQTPRYLIKTRGQQVTLSCSPISGHRSVSWYQQTPGQGLQFLFEYFSETQRNKGNFPGRFSGRQFSNSRSEMNVSTLELGDSALYLCASSLFGTEKLSSYNSPLHFGNGTRLTVT.

The chain has TRBV11-2 and TRBJ1-4; perhaps TRBD1 as D (5 bases). Germline values: CDR1 SGHAT, CDR2 FQNNGV. CDR3 size: 18 residues. Trimming pared 0 bases from V and 0 bases from J, leaving 14 bases between. CDR3 sequence (DNA): TGTGCCAGCAGCTTAGATCAGGGCAGGAATTCAACTAATGAAAAACTGTTTTTT. Translating it yields CASSLDQGRNSTNEKLFF. Looking up the rest from reference TRBV11-2 and TRBJ1-4 gives the full variable domain: EAGVAQSPRYKIIEKRQSVAFWCNPISGHATLYWYQQILGQGPKLLIQFQNNGVVDDSQLPKDRFSAERLKGVDSTLKIQPAKLEDSAVYLCASSLDQGRNSTNEKLFFGSGTQLSVL.

This chain links TRBV5-1 with TRBJ1-2; 7 bases are shared with TRBD1. This CDR3 contains 16 residues. Per germline, CDR1 SGHRS and CDR2 YFSETQ. With V trimmed by 0 bases and J by 5 bases, 10 bases remained unmatched. The DNA for the CDR3 is TGCGCCAGCAGCTTGGCCGCCGGACAGGTTGGGTATGGCTACACCTTC. Amino acids: CASSLAAGQVGYGYTF.

To note about this clone: The same CDR3 also results from other DNA sequences found in this sample. CDR3 loop: CASSLQGTGELFF. The CDR3 coding sequence is TGCGCCAGCAGCTTGCAGGGCACCGGGGAGCTGTTTTTT. The chain has TRBV5-1 and TRBJ2-2, with a weak D call TRBD1 (5 bases). Germline V CDR1 and CDR2: SGHRS, YFSETQ. The V and J ends lost 1 base and 4 bases respectively, with 5 bases between them. The CDR3 sequence is 13 residues long.

Comments on this clone: One end of the junction fails to match germline, which may point to a read error. The chain uses TRBV5-5 and TRBJ2-7; weak D call: TRBD2 (5 bases). The germline V gene encodes CDR1 SGHKS and CDR2 YYEKEE (reference sequence). This CDR3 comprises 13 residues. The CDR3 region is CASTLSLGYEQYF. The CDR3 DNA reads TGTGCCAGCACCTTGTCACTAGGGTACGAGCAGTACTTC.

The V and J genes are TRBV10-3 and TRBJ1-6; D is uncertain. This CDR3 has 13 amino acids. Germline CDR1 and CDR2: ENHRY and SYGVKD. V gave up 6 bases and J gave up 7 bases, with 10 bases separating them. The CDR3: CAISGGWNSPLHF. CDR3 nucleotide sequence: TGTGCCATCAGCGGAGGATGGAATTCACCCCTCCACTTT.

The genes are TRBV7-3 and TRBJ1-6; maybe TRBD1 (6 bases). CDR3 length: 15 residues. Per the germline V gene, CDR1 is SGHTA and CDR2 is FQGTGA. The V end was cut by 5 bases, the J end by 7 bases, with 15 bases between. This chain's CDR3 is CASSIEQGPNSPLHF. The DNA for the CDR3 is TGTGCCAGCAGCATAGAACAGGGCCCGAATTCACCCCTCCACTTT.

This rearrangement joins TRBV6-2 or TRBV6-3 to TRBJ1-1; D call uncertain. Trimming stripped 5 bases from V and 5 bases from J, with 12 bases between. Germline V gene data show CDR1 as MNHEY and CDR2 as SVGEGT. CDR3 length: 13 residues. CDR3 in amino acids: CASSPGRLTEAFF. The DNA for the CDR3 is TGTGCCAGCAGTCCCGGCAGGCTGACTGAAGCTTTCTTT.